These T cell receptor beta chains were read from a single sample in a study of OX40 agonist ivuxolimab in advanced cancers. Clones were read by immunoSEQ multiplex PCR, and TCRdb kept only the in-frame ones, dropping some. Of about 19,000 clones in the sample, about 89% were seen once. The starting material was CD4+ or CD8+ T cells sorted from blood, obtained in a trial of the OX40 agonist ivuxolimab. Receptors were obtained from an adult with an advanced solid tumor such as melanoma, head and neck, liver or kidney cancer. The CDR3 runs from the conserved cysteine through the conserved F or W. Fields, in order: D gene, J gene, clone size, V gene, CDR3 DNA, CDR3 protein. A D gene is named only where the DNA matches it firmly. Size values are once, few and many counts, or a class for expanded clones, and some rows have none.

>TRBD2|TRBJ2-1|NA|TRBV19
TGTGCCAGTAGTATAGGAGGACTAGCGGGAGGTAATGAGCAGTTCTTC
CASSIGGLAGGNEQFF
>NA|TRBJ1-2|NA|TRBV7-2
TGTGCCAGCAGCTTAGGAGGCTATGGCTACACCTTC
CASSLGGYGYTF
>TRBD1|TRBJ1-1|once|TRBV6-1
TGTGCCAGCAGTGAAGTGGCAGGGGGGAGCACTGAAGCTTTCTTT
CASSEVAGGSTEAFF
>TRBD2|TRBJ2-5|NA|TRBV28
TGTGCCAGCAGTCCCGGACTAGCGGGAATGGAGACCCAGTACTTC
CASSPGLAGMETQYF
>NA|TRBJ1-2|NA|TRBV25-1
TGTGCCAGCGGAGATCCTCAAGAAGATGGCTACACCTTC
CASGDPQEDGYTF
>NA|TRBJ1-1|NA|TRBV5-5
TGTGCCAGCAGCTTGGACAGGGCTGTCACTGAAGCTTTCTTT
CASSLDRAVTEAFF
>TRBD1|TRBJ2-7|NA|TRBV27
TGTGCCAGCAGTGGGGCGGACAGGGTAGACGAGCAGTACTTC
CASSGADRVDEQYF
>NA|TRBJ1-5|once|TRBV6-4
TGTGCCAGCAGACGTCTTGACAATCAGCCCCAGCATTTT
CASRRLDNQPQHF
>NA|TRBJ1-2|NA|TRBV2
TGTGCCAACAGCGACCGCAGTTTCGGCTATGGCTACACCTTC
CANSDRSFGYGYTF
>TRBD1|TRBJ1-2|few|TRBV10-3
TGTGCCATCAGTGAAACAGGGGGAACTGGCTACACCTTC
CAISETGGTGYTF
>TRBD1|TRBJ1-1|NA|TRBV5-4
TGTGCCAGCAGCTTGAGGACAGGGGTGGGTGAAGCTTTCTTT
CASSLRTGVGEAFF
>NA|TRBJ1-2|NA|TRBV5-1
TGCGCCAGCAGCTTGGGGACCGCCTTGGGCTACACCTTC
CASSLGTALGYTF
>NA|TRBJ1-4|NA|TRBV25-1
TGTGCCAGCAGTGAGGCCTCCGTGGGGTTTGAAAAACTGTTTTTT
CASSEASVGFEKLFF
>NA|TRBJ2-2|NA|TRBV9
TGTGCCAGCAGCGTAGTAGGGGCCGGGGAGCTGTTTTTT
CASSVVGAGELFF
>NA|TRBJ1-4|NA|TRBV28
TGTGCCAGCAGTCCCCTCTCCGGGCAGGTAGAGGGAACTAATGAAAAACTGTTTTTT
CASSPLSGQVEGTNEKLFF
>NA|TRBJ2-3|NA|TRBV7-9
TGTGCCAGCAGCTTCGGCACAGATACGCAGTATTTT
CASSFGTDTQYF
>NA|TRBJ2-5|NA|TRBV9
TGTGCCAGCAGCGAGGGAGACCAAGAGACCCAGTACTTC
CASSEGDQETQYF
>NA|TRBJ2-1|NA|TRBV29-1
TGCAGCGTTGAATGGGCGGAGGACAATGAGCAGTTCTTC
CSVEWAEDNEQFF
>NA|TRBJ1-2|once|TRBV27
TGTGCCAGCAGTCTGACTTACCTCAACTATGGCTACACCTTC
CASSLTYLNYGYTF
>NA|TRBJ2-1|NA|TRBV19
TGTGCCAGTAGTACCACCGGTGGGCTGACAAACAATGAGCAGTTCTTC
CASSTTGGLTNNEQFF
>NA|TRBJ2-2|NA|TRBV4-3
TGCGCCAGCAGCCAGCCCGGGGCAGGGCACACCGGGGAGCTGTTTTTT
CASSQPGAGHTGELFF
>NA|TRBJ1-2|few|TRBV25-1
TGTGCCAGCAAAGGGAGGGTGTGGGGCTACACCTTC
CASKGRVWGYTF
>NA|TRBJ2-1|NA|TRBV4-1
TGCGCCAGCAGCCAAGTGGGAGGTTGGTCCGTCGATGAGCAGTTCTTC
CASSQVGGWSVDEQFF
>TRBD2|TRBJ2-5|NA|TRBV5-1
TGCGCCAGCAGCAAGACTAGCGGGAGCTCCGAGACCCAGTACTTC
CASSKTSGSSETQYF
>NA|TRBJ1-3|NA|TRBV6-1
TGTGCCAGCATGGGGGCTACCTCTGGAAACACCATATATTTT
CASMGATSGNTIYF
>TRBD2|TRBJ2-2|NA|TRBV9
TGTGCCAGCACGGGGACTAGCGGTGGTTCCGGGGAGCTGTTTTTT
CASTGTSGGSGELFF
>NA|TRBJ1-1|NA|TRBV4-2
TGTGCCAGCAGCCAAGATAATCGCCAGGCGAACACTGAAGCTTTCTTT
CASSQDNRQANTEAFF
>NA|TRBJ1-1|NA|TRBV29-1
TGCAGCGGGGCTCTGAACACTGAAGCTTTCTTT
CSGALNTEAFF
>TRBD1|TRBJ2-7|NA|TRBV2
TGTGCCAGCAGTGCAGAGACAGGGTACTACGAGCAGTACTTC
CASSAETGYYEQYF
>NA|TRBJ2-2|NA|TRBV7-9
TGTGCCAGCAGCTTAGCCGAGAACACCGGGGAGCTGTTTTTT
CASSLAENTGELFF
>TRBD2|TRBJ2-1|once|TRBV28
TGTGCCAGCATGACGCGCCAGCCTGCGGGAGTCCACAATGAGCAGTTCTTC
CASMTRQPAGVHNEQFF
>NA|TRBJ2-1|NA|TRBV6-1
TGTGCCAGCAGTGGCCCTCTAGGGAATGAGCAGTTCTTC
CASSGPLGNEQFF
>NA|TRBJ1-2|once|TRBV4-1
TGCGCCAGCAGCCAAGAGAACACGGCTCTCTATGGCTACACCTTC
CASSQENTALYGYTF
>NA|TRBJ2-1|NA|TRBV19
TGTGCCAGTAAGTCTAGCTTATACAATGAGCAGTTCTTC
CASKSSLYNEQFF
>TRBD1|TRBJ1-2|NA|TRBV9
TGTGCCAGCAGCGTGGGTGGGATTACAGGGGGCGGCAGCCTCGAGGGCTACACCTTC
CASSVGGITGGGSLEGYTF
>TRBD2|TRBJ2-7|NA|TRBV5-1
TGCGCCAGCAGCTTGCCCTGGGTAGCGGGAGGGCCGGGCGACGAGCAGTACTTC
CASSLPWVAGGPGDEQYF
>TRBD1|TRBJ2-1|NA|TRBV2
TGTGCCAGCAGCTGGACAGGGGGCAATGAGCAGTTCTTC
CASSWTGGNEQFF
>TRBD1|TRBJ1-2|NA|TRBV27
TGTGCCAGCAGTGGACAGGGAGGGTATGGCTACACCTTC
CASSGQGGYGYTF
>NA|TRBJ1-5|NA|TRBV19
TGTGCCAGTAGTATAGGTGGATGGGGCAATCAGCCCCAGCATTTT
CASSIGGWGNQPQHF
>NA|TRBJ1-6|NA|TRBV5-3
TGTGCCAGAAGGAACACGGACTATAATTCACCCCTCCACTTT
CARRNTDYNSPLHF
>NA|TRBJ1-5|NA|TRBV4-1
TGCGCCAGCAGCCAAGCGCCAGGGGGCAATCAGCCCCAGCATTTT
CASSQAPGGNQPQHF
>TRBD2|TRBJ2-1|once|TRBV5-1
TGCGCCAGCAGCTCCGCGGCGGGAGGTCTGAAAAATGAGCAGTTCTTC
CASSSAAGGLKNEQFF
>NA|TRBJ2-5|NA|TRBV19
TGTGCCAGTAAACAGGGAATCCAAGAGACCCAGTACTTC
CASKQGIQETQYF
>NA|TRBJ2-2|once|TRBV19
TGTGCCAGTAGTGCCCGACTAAGCCCGAACACCGGGGAGCTGTTTTTT
CASSARLSPNTGELFF
>TRBD1|TRBJ2-1|NA|TRBV9
TGTGCCAGCAGCGTAGGGGACAGCTCCTACAATGAGCAGTTCTTC
CASSVGDSSYNEQFF
>TRBD1|TRBJ2-3|NA|TRBV4-1
TGCGCCAGCAGCAACCAGGGGGCGGGCACAGATACGCAGTATTTT
CASSNQGAGTDTQYF
>NA|TRBJ2-3|NA|TRBV11-2
TGTGCCAGCAGCTTATTGGCGGGCCGCACAGATACGCAGTATTTT
CASSLLAGRTDTQYF
>TRBD2|TRBJ2-1|NA|TRBV18
TGTGCCAGCTCAGGGGGAACCGGGACTAGTGAGACAAATGAGCAGTTCTTC
CASSGGTGTSETNEQFF
>TRBD1|TRBJ1-2|NA|TRBV11-2
TGTGCCAGCAGCTTAGATCCTTTGGACAGGAACTATGGCTACACCTTC
CASSLDPLDRNYGYTF
>TRBD2|TRBJ2-1|NA|TRBV11-1
TGTGCCAGCAGAACCGGGACTAGCGGCCGGTACAATGAGCAGTTCTTC
CASRTGTSGRYNEQFF
>NA|TRBJ2-5|NA|TRBV27
TGTGCCAGCAGTTTAACAGGGAGTTCCGGGGAGACCCAGTACTTC
CASSLTGSSGETQYF
>NA|TRBJ2-1|NA|TRBV7-8
TGTGCCAGCAGCGCCGGGACAACTTACAATGAGCAGTTCTTC
CASSAGTTYNEQFF
>NA|TRBJ2-2|NA|TRBV4-1
TGCGCCAGCAGCCAAGAGAAAGGGGTCCCCGGGGAGCTGTTTTTT
CASSQEKGVPGELFF
>TRBD2|TRBJ2-1|NA|TRBV27
TGTGCCAGCAGTTTCGTAGCGGGAGGGCCTTTTTACAATGAGCAGTTCTTC
CASSFVAGGPFYNEQFF
>TRBD2|TRBJ2-7|NA|TRBV7-9
TGTGCCAGCAGCCCTCAAGGACTAGCGGGAGATGAAACCTACGAGCAGTACTTC
CASSPQGLAGDETYEQYF
>TRBD1|TRBJ2-1|NA|TRBV7-3
TGTGCCAGCAGCGAACCGGGACAGGGGCCGTTCTTC
CASSEPGQGPFF
>NA|TRBJ2-5|once|TRBV29-1
TGCAGCGTTGGAGGCCAAGAGACCCAGTACTTC
CSVGGQETQYF